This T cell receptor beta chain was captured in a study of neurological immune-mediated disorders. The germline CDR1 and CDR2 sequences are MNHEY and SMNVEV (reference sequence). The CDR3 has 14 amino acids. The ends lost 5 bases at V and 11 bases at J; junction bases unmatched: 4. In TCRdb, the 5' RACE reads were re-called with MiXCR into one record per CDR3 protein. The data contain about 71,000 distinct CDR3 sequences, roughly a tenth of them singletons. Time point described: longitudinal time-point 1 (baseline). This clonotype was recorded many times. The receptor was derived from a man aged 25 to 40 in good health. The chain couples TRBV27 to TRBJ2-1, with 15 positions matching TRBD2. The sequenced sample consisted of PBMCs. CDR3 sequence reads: CASSPGLAGGKQFF. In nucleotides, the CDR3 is TGTGCCAGCAGTCCAGGACTAGCGGGAGGGAAGCAGTTCTTC.